Sequencing of this T cell receptor (beta chain) was carried out in a study of T cells in Graves' hyperthyroidism and ophthalmopathy (dated by TCRdb to the late 2010s). With respect to the entire study: Peripheral blood samples were taken at initial diagnosis, before any treatment was given. To identify TCR V-J signatures that set the groups apart, the researchers used a discovery cohort of more than 95 patients, made up of under 50 with Graves' ophthalmopathy and some 58 with stable Graves' hyperthyroidism. The approximately 100 discovery patients were randomly divided into training and test sets at a 7:3 ratio. The study also compared thyroid tissue and blood T-cell repertoires from a handful of Graves' hyperthyroidism patients. After sampling, hyperthyroidism patients received methimazole starting at 30 mg daily, and ophthalmopathy patients received high-dose intravenous methylprednisolone. TCR Vbeta CDR3 sequencing of some 140 peripheral blood samples (over 40 ophthalmopathy, approximately 80 hyperthyroidism and roughly 17 progressor patients) is reported in the paper. Whether ophthalmopathy could be predicted prospectively was tested in an independent validation cohort made up of under 20 hyperthyroidism patients plus 17 patients who later progressed to ophthalmopathy.

The TCR beta CDR3 regions were amplified from RNA transcripts. The TCR CDR3 was subjected to a first round of RT-PCR using the HTBI primer set and the Qiagen OneStep RT-PCR kit. Libraries were constructed in a second round of multiplex PCR, after which size selection and purification were performed. Paired-end sequencing of the libraries was performed with 100 bp reads on an Illumina HiSeq2000. As for how the authors treated the data: SOAPnuke was used to process the raw data, removing reads that contained adapters or uncalled bases, had a mean Phred below 15, or lacked an exact match to the constant primer or identifier. High-quality paired reads were merged with COPE v1.2.5, and unique nucleotide sequences were defined as clonotypes. MiTCR v1.1 was used to align the clonotypes against IMGT TRBV, TRBD and TRBJ reference segments. The analysis included only V-J combinations with a frequency above 0.0001, which together covered around 99% of the repertoires. The TCS score was defined as F50 (clonal expansion) divided by E x V (chaos), with BLOSUM62-based TCRdist calculated between CDR3 peptides within each V-J. Welch's t-statistics and random forest reduced just over 500 V-J features to under 15, which were used in a naive Bayes classifier (R e1071). The raw public reads went through TCRdb reprocessing: fastp at Q25, MiXCR clone calling, in-frame beta chains kept. Records with the same CDR3 protein are collapsed into one entry carrying the most frequent genes and DNA. TCRdb's processing, not the authors' own work, is the source of the V and J calls. The sample records about 600,000 distinct CDR3 sequences, more than 15% of which are singletons. About 3.5% of the sample lies in the top ten.

Between the V and J ends, shortened by 1 base and 5 bases respectively, the junction contains 9 bases. From cysteine to phenylalanine, the CDR3 is 13 amino acids long. The read is trimmed to its CDR3 DNA, 39 bases read in frame from base 1. Per the germline V gene, KGHSH is the CDR1 and LQKENI is the CDR2. Overall results and qualifications from the work: Most expanded thyroid clonotypes (frequency above 0.001) were also detected in blood, suggesting blood repertoires may reflect thyroid immune responses. During validation, the model predicted progression to ophthalmopathy a median of about 6.3 months ahead of onset, with almost 71% sensitivity and 72.22% specificity. Sample size was not statistically predetermined, and blinding of investigators to group allocation was not performed. A 13 V-J signature model separated ophthalmopathy from stable hyperthyroidism, with over 85% sensitivity and approximately 81% specificity in cross-validation and 80%/75% in testing.

Moderately to severely active disease, a Clinical Activity Score of at least 3, a NOSPECS grade of at least 4, and a duration under 3 months were present in ophthalmopathy patients. The study excluded patients with uncontrolled infections, other autoimmune diseases, pregnancy or lactation. Diagnoses were based on clinical symptoms, serum thyroxine and TRAb, thyroid ultrasound and orbital computed tomography. Ficoll-Paque density gradient centrifugation was used to isolate PBMCs from under 11 ml of fresh peripheral blood. Total RNA was extracted using Trizol reagent, and RNA quality was assessed on an Agilent 2100 Bioanalyzer. Many counts were recorded for this clonotype. The antigen it recognizes is unknown. Base qualities are not provided; no much larger clone lies one nucleotide away.

The chain joins TRBV18 to TRBJ2-7; the D gene is perhaps TRBD2, from 5 matching bases. Material for sequencing was blood. The receptor was isolated from a woman in her 40s with Graves' ophthalmopathy. CDR3 protein: CASSPLPGDEQYF. The nucleotide sequence reads as follows: TGTGCCAGCTCACCACTCCCCGGGGACGAGCAGTACTTC.